This T cell receptor (beta chain) was sequenced for a study of T-cell memory formation after mild COVID-19 (dated by TCRdb to about 2021). Background for the entire study: TCR sequence clusters from the two donors were largely donor specific. In two donors, T-cell clones that expanded and contracted after mild COVID-19 were followed by sequencing TCRalpha and TCRbeta repertoires longitudinally. Two young, previously healthy adult volunteers made up the cohort, one male and one female. Overall study results and their limits: Contracting CD4+ clones were found mainly in CM and EM memory subsets, while CD8+ clones were enriched in EMRA. The study covered only a couple of mild cases, and larger cohorts including severe cases with pre-infection samples were considered necessary. Clones that contracted from day 15 to 85 showed balanced CD4/CD8 phenotypes, whereas a second wave of clones that expanded from day 15 to 37 leaned towards CD4+. Whether the second-wave clones peaking on day 37 were SARS-CoV-2 specific was not confirmed. Some responding clones were detected in pre-infection memory, which suggested that pre-existing cross-reactive memory T cells had joined the SARS-CoV-2 response.

A word on this clonotype: Its antigen target is currently unknown. No per-base quality is available; no much larger clone lies one base away.

TCRdb records Illumina NovaSeq 6000 as the sequencer. cDNA libraries for TCRalpha and TCRbeta were prepared by 5'RACE using constant-segment primers, with sample barcodes and unique molecular identifiers added. RNA was extracted from every sample with Trizol reagent. Library amplification was performed in two PCR steps, and a second sample barcode and Illumina TruSeq adapters were introduced in the second step. Sequencing of the libraries was done on an Illumina NovaSeq, producing 2 x 150 bp paired-end reads. Per the authors' processing: Reads were demultiplexed and collapsed into UMI-guided consensus sequences with migec v1.2.7. Using mixcr v2.1.11, UMI consensuses were aligned to TRA and TRB V and J templates and then assembled into clonotypes. A clonotype was counted as expanded or contracted only if both edgeR and NoisET called the change significant, with noise models trained on biological replicates. edgeR calls used a false discovery rate-adjusted p below 0.01 and a log2 fold-change threshold of 1. As an exploratory analysis of dynamics, max-normalized trajectories of the 1000 most abundant clonotypes were examined with PCA combined with hierarchical clustering. Each responding clone was given a CD4 or CD8 phenotype based on the CD4+ and CD8+ repertoires, which had been sequenced separately. The raw public reads went through TCRdb reprocessing: fastp at Q25, MiXCR clone calling, in-frame beta chains kept. All rows with the same CDR3 protein become a single entry with the most common DNA and genes. The authors' filters were not applied to this entry. The sample records about 440,000 distinct CDR3 sequences, 20% of which are singletons. Together, the top ten hold more than 8% of the sample.

Ficoll-Paque density gradient centrifugation was used to isolate PBMCs. Trimming costs V 8 bases and J 5 bases, and their ends lie 13 bases apart. Including cysteine and phenylalanine, the CDR3 has 13 amino acids. Only the CDR3 portion is preserved as DNA: 39 bases, with reading frame beginning at the first base. The germline V gene encodes CDR1 MNHEY and CDR2 SMNVEV (reference sequence). Sequencing input: PBMCs or a T cell subset sorted from them (not recorded which). This receptor chain uses TRBV27 and TRBJ1-5, with the D segment identity uncertain. The source of this sequence is an adult woman who had mild COVID-19 (a few samples of this study predate the infection). The sample titles of this study are shuffled in the database, so cell type and time point are left out; the donor was told from shared clones. The CDR3 in this case is CASGDGRYQPQHF. Read as DNA, the sequence is TGTGCCAGCGGCGACGGGCGTTATCAGCCCCAGCATTTT.